These 22 T cell receptor beta chains came from one sample sequenced in a study of identical twins (TCRdb year 2016). Receptor libraries were prepared by 5' RACE. Instrument on record: Illumina HiSeq 2000. TCRdb trimmed the raw reads at Q25, called clones with MiXCR and kept productive beta chains. Every entry covers one CDR3 protein and lists the most common genes and DNA from its rows. This sample holds some 330,000 distinct CDR3 sequences; approximately 8.7% were observed only once. Roughly 8.9% of the sample is held by the ten biggest clonotypes. What was sequenced was naive T cells sorted from blood. This specimen's cell subset or site label, interpreted: cells isolated with a human naive T-cell isolation kit. These receptors came from a woman aged 45-65 years in good health.

This chain links TRBV29-1 with TRBJ1-2; 8 bases align to TRBD1. The CDR3 sequence is 13 residues long. The germline gives CDR1 SQVTM, CDR2 ANQGSEA. The chain's CDR3 is CSARTGFLDGYTF. DNA for the CDR3: TGCAGTGCCCGGACAGGGTTCTTGGATGGCTACACCTTC. The complete variable domain, with remaining parts taken from reference TRBV29-1 and TRBJ1-2, reads SAVISQKPSRDICQRGTSLTIQCQVDSQVTMMFWYRQQPGQSLTLIATANQGSEATYESGFVIDKFPISRPNLTFSTLTVSNMSPEDSSIYLCSARTGFLDGYTFGSGTRLTVV.

V usage is TRBV30 and J usage is TRBJ2-1; the D is unclear. CDR3 length: 15 amino acids. Between the trimmed V and J ends, which lost 0 bases and 0 bases, there was a span of 9 bases. Germline values: CDR1 GTSNPN, CDR2 SVGIG (reference sequence). The DNA of the CDR3 is TGTGCCTGGAGTGTTCGTGGTAGCTCCTACAATGAGCAGTTCTTC. Encoded protein: CAWSVRGSSYNEQFF.

This clonotype has more than one count but fewer than ten. Here the CDR3 reads CASSRDRLTYNEQFF. For the CDR3, the DNA is TGCGCCAGCAGCCGGGACCGCCTGACCTACAATGAGCAGTTCTTC. The chain carries TRBV5-1 and TRBJ2-1, with D perhaps matching TRBD1 or TRBD2 (5 bases each). The V and J ends lost 4 bases and 2 bases respectively, with 13 bases between them. In germline, CDR1 is SGHRS, CDR2 YFSETQ. The CDR3 is 15 amino acids. The full variable domain, its missing parts supplied by reference TRBV5-1 and TRBJ2-1, is KAGVTQTPRYLIKTRGQQVTLSCSPISGHRSVSWYQQTPGQGLQFLFEYFSETQRNKGNFPGRFSGRQFSNSRSEMNVSTLELGDSALYLCASSRDRLTYNEQFFGPGTRLTVL.

This clonotype was seen ten or more times. This chain uses TRBV12-3 or TRBV12-4 with TRBJ2-3; D perhaps matches TRBD2 (6 bases). Trimming took 7 bases from V and 2 from J, leaving 16 bases between them. The length of the CDR3 is 15 residues. Here the CDR3 reads CASTVWGGDTDTQYF. The CDR3 DNA follows: TGTGCCAGCACCGTTTGGGGAGGTGACACAGATACGCAGTATTTT.

V usage is TRBV10-3 and J usage is TRBJ2-3; possible D gene TRBD2, 6 bases. Per germline, CDR1 ENHRY and CDR2 SYGVKD. This CDR3 region has 14 residues. The germline V and J ends were trimmed by 7 bases and 3 bases, with 14 bases remaining between them. DNA of the CDR3: TGTGCCATCAATTTCGGGACTGGAACAGATACGCAGTATTTT. It codes for CAINFGTGTDTQYF.

V gene TRBV3-1 combines with J gene TRBJ2-7; tentatively, D is TRBD2 (6 bases). Per germline, CDR1 LGHDT and CDR2 YNNKEL (reference sequence). The CDR3 is 14 amino acids. V lost 4 bases and J 7 bases, leaving 17 bases between the germline ends. CDR3 loop: CASSPLRASGEQYF. The CDR3 DNA reads TGTGCCAGCAGCCCCTTGAGGGCAAGCGGGGAGCAGTACTTC.

J is TRBJ2-1 and V is TRBV20-1, with D unclear. Deletions cut 3 bases from V and 4 bases from J, with 13 bases between. Germline V gene sequence: CDR1 DFQATT, CDR2 SNEGSKA (reference sequence). CDR3 length: 14 residues. In nucleotides, the CDR3 is TGCAGTGCTAGTAGGGAAGCTAGTTACAATGAGCAGTTCTTC. Protein: CSASREASYNEQFF.

This clonotype was seen a few times. The rearrangement links TRBV7-9 to TRBJ2-7, with 10 bases fitting TRBD2. Germline assignment: CDR1 SEHNR and CDR2 FQNEAQ (reference sequence). The CDR3 sequence is 16 residues long. V shed 5 bases, J shed 0 bases, and the junction held 7 bases outside the gene matches. CDR3 in amino acids: CASSTTGTSDSYEQYV. As DNA, the CDR3 is TGTGCCAGCAGCACTACCGGGACTAGCGACTCCTACGAGCAGTACGTC.

This clonotype came up a few times. The chain has TRBV5-1 and TRBJ2-6; D is ambiguous. This CDR3 is 17 amino acids long. CDR1 is SGHRS and CDR2 is YFSETQ in the germline V gene. The ends were cut back, 0 bases at V and 0 bases at J, with 10 bases in the middle. This CDR3 is CASSLEVRFSGANVLTF. In nucleotides, the CDR3 is TGCGCCAGCAGCTTGGAGGTCAGATTCTCTGGGGCCAACGTCCTGACTTTC. The full variable domain, completed using reference TRBV5-1 and TRBJ2-6, is KAGVTQTPRYLIKTRGQQVTLSCSPISGHRSVSWYQQTPGQGLQFLFEYFSETQRNKGNFPGRFSGRQFSNSRSEMNVSTLELGDSALYLCASSLEVRFSGANVLTFGAGSRLTVL.

Ten or more counts support this clonotype. The rearrangement joins TRBV29-1 to TRBJ2-5; 8 bases fit TRBD1. From germline, CDR1 is SQVTM and CDR2 ANQGSEA. The CDR3 is 13 residues long. The junction had 2 bases not matched to a gene; V was cut back by 4 bases and J by 1 base. The CDR3 region has the DNA TGCAGCGTTGGCGGACAGGGCCAAGAGACCCAGTACTTC. Protein product: CSVGGQGQETQYF.

This clonotype was seen a handful of times. This chain uses TRBV5-6 with TRBJ2-7; 8 positions agree with TRBD1. J lost 6 bases, V lost 4 bases, and 3 bases had no gene match. The CDR3 is 12 amino acids. The germline V gene has CDR1 SGHDT and CDR2 YYEEEE. The CDR3 sequence is CASSATGVEQYF. The CDR3 coding sequence is TGTGCCAGCAGCGCGACAGGGGTCGAGCAGTACTTC.

The V call is TRBV7-9, the J call TRBJ1-4; D uncertain. Germline CDR1 reads SEHNR; CDR2 reads FQNEAQ (reference sequence). V lost 2 bases, J lost 0 bases, and 10 bases lay in between. This CDR3 has 16 amino acids. The CDR3 is CASSLRAQTTNEKLFF. CDR3 sequence (DNA): TGTGCCAGCAGCTTACGGGCACAGACAACTAATGAAAAACTGTTTTTT.

In this sample, this clonotype turned up many times. The chain recombines TRBV12-3 or TRBV12-4 with TRBJ1-5; no clear D gene. The length of the CDR3 is 13 residues. Trimming took off 7 bases at V and 5 bases at J, with 12 bases between the two ends. CDR3 sequence reads: CASIRELDQPQHF. The CDR3, as DNA: TGTGCCAGCATCCGAGAACTGGATCAGCCCCAGCATTTT.

The chain has TRBV6-4 and TRBJ1-1, with D tentatively TRBD1 (5 bases). This CDR3 has 14 amino acids. V was clipped by 6 bases and J by 9 bases, with 20 bases between them. Germline V lookup: CDR1 MRHNA, CDR2 SNTAGT. CDR3: CASSHLGGDAKAFF. DNA of the CDR3: TGTGCCAGCAGCCACTTGGGGGGGGACGCCAAAGCTTTCTTT.

The rearrangement uses TRBV30 and TRBJ2-1, with TRBD1 identical over 11 bases. This CDR3 has 14 amino acids. Trimming at V came to 3 bases and at J to 8 bases, leaving 6 bases not matched to a gene. Germline loops: CDR1 GTSNPN, CDR2 SVGIG (reference sequence). The DNA for the CDR3 is TGTGCCTGGAGCGCGGGACAGGGGGAGGATGAGCAGTTCTTC. It encodes CAWSAGQGEDEQFF.

The chain uses TRBV29-1 and TRBJ2-3; 10 bases fit TRBD1. The CDR3 loop spans 13 amino acids. V lost 5 bases, J lost 6 bases, and 5 bases stayed unmatched. Germline V lookup: CDR1 SQVTM, CDR2 ANQGSEA. CDR3 amino acids: CSVYRDRGDTQYF. CDR3 in DNA: TGCAGCGTTTACCGGGACAGGGGTGATACGCAGTATTTT.

This clonotype was picked up many times. The rearrangement uses TRBV4-1 and TRBJ1-1; 7 bases are a match to TRBD1. Germline trimming cut 2 bases from V and 5 bases from J; bases unmatched to any gene: 8. This CDR3 comprises 15 residues. CDR1 is MGHRA, CDR2 YSYEKL, per germline. Here the CDR3 reads CASSQRQQGWTEAFF. CDR3 bases: TGCGCCAGCAGCCAACGCCAACAGGGGTGGACTGAAGCTTTCTTT.

This clonotype was detected ten times or more. The chain is built from TRBV12-3 or TRBV12-4 and TRBJ2-7, with 7 nucleotides matching TRBD2. This CDR3 is built from 14 residues. Trimming took 1 base from V and 0 from J; bases not matched to a gene: 0. The CDR3 nucleotides read TGTGCCAGCAGTTTAGGCGGGAGCTCCTACGAGCAGTACTTC. This codes for CASSLGGSSYEQYF.

A few counts support this clonotype. The chain couples TRBV5-1 to TRBJ2-1; D is uncertain. The V end was cut by 0 bases, the J end by 4 bases, with 11 bases between. CDR1 and CDR2 (germline): SGHRS, YFSETQ. CDR3 length: 15 amino acids. The CDR3 spells CASSLAQVQYNEQFF. CDR3 sequence (DNA): TGCGCCAGCAGCTTGGCCCAAGTACAATACAATGAGCAGTTCTTC.

The chain joins TRBV12-3 or TRBV12-4 to TRBJ2-1; D is uncertain. Deletions cut 10 bases from V and 4 bases from J, with 11 bases between. This CDR3 has 12 amino acids. As DNA, the CDR3 is TGTGCCATCCCTCTGGGATACAATGAGCAGTTCTTC. Translation gives CAIPLGYNEQFF.

This clonotype was detected only a few times. The gene calls are TRBV5-6 and TRBJ2-3; 7 nucleotides match TRBD1. Germline loops: CDR1 SGHDT, CDR2 YYEEEE. The CDR3 consists of 16 residues. V shed 0 bases and J 1 base; nucleotides not matched to a gene: 5. CDR3 in DNA: TGTGCCAGCAGCTTGGCGGGACAGAGACGCACAGATACGCAGTATTTT. As protein: CASSLAGQRRTDTQYF.

This chain uses TRBV20-1 with TRBJ2-3; unclear D gene. The CDR3 loop spans 11 amino acids. From germline, CDR1 is DFQATT and CDR2 SNEGSKA (reference sequence). CDR3 nucleotides: TGCAGCCTTGGCAGCACAGATACGCAGTATTTT. Translated: CSLGSTDTQYF.